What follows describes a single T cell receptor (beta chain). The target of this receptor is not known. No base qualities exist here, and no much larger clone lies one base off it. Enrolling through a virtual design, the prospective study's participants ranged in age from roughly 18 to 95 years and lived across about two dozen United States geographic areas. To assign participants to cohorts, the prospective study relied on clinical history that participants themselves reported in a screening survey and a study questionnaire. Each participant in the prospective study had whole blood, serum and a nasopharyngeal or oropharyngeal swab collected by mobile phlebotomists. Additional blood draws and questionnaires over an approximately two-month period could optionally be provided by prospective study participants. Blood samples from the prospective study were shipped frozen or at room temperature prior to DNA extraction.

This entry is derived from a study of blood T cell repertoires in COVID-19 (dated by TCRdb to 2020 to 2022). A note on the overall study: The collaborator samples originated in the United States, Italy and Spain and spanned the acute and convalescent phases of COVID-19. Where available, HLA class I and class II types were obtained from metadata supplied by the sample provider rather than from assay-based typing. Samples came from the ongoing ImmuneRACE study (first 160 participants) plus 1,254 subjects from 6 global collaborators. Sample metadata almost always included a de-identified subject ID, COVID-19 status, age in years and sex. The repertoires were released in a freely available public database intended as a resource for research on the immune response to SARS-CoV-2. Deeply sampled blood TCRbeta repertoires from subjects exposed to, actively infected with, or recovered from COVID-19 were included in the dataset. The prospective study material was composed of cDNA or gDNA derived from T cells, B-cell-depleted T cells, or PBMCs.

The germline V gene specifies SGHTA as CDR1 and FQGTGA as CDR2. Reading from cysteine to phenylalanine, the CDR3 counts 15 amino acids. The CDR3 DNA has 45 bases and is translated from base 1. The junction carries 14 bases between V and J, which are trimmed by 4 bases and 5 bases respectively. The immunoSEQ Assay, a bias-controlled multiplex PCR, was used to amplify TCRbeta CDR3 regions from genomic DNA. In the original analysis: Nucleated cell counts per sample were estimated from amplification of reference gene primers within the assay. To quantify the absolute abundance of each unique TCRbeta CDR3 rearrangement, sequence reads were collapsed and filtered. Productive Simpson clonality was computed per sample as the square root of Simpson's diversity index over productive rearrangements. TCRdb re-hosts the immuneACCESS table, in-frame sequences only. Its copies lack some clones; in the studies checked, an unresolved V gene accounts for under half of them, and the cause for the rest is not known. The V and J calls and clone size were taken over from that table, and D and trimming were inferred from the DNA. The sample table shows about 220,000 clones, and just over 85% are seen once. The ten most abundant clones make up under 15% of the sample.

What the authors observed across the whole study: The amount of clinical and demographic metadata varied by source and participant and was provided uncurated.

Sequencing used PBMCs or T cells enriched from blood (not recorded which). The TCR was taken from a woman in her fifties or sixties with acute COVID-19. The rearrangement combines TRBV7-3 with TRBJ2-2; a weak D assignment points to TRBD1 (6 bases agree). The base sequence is TGTGCCAGCAGCTATTCACAGGGTTGGACCGGGGAGCTGTTTTTT. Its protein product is CASSYSQGWTGELFF.